This TCR beta chain was captured in a study of T cell repertoires in cytomegalovirus infection. This clonotype was seen only a few times. TCRdb ran MiXCR on the reads and lists one entry per CDR3 protein. This table holds 250,000 to 300,000 distinct CDR3 sequences, more than 15% found once. Germline-derived CDR1 and CDR2 are SGDLS and YYNGEE. The CDR3 covers 14 residues. Trimming removed 3 bases from V and 1 base from J, with 11 bases in between. This receptor was identified in a human donor in good health (CMV status not recorded). Some clones in this sample may be carry-over from other donors' samples. The chain recombines TRBV9 with TRBJ2-7, with D perhaps TRBD2 (6 bases). Sequenced material: CD8+ T cells from PBMCs. The CDR3 is CASSEGDWSYEQYF. The CDR3 DNA reads TGTGCCAGCAGCGAAGGGGACTGGTCCTACGAGCAGTACTTC. Full variable domain (remainder filled in from reference TRBV9 and TRBJ2-7): DSGVTQTPKHLITATGQRVTLRCSPRSGDLSVYWYQQSLDQGLQFLIQYYNGEERAKGNILERFSAQQFPDLHSELNLSSLELGDSALYFCASSEGDWSYEQYFGPGTRLTVT.